This T cell receptor beta chain appears in the sequencing data of a study of CD8 T cells in Susac syndrome. The J segment lost 4 bases and the V segment lost 1 base, leaving 3 bases of the junction unmatched. CDR3 size: 15 residues. Per germline, CDR1 LGHDT and CDR2 YNNKEL (reference sequence). With random hexamers, reverse transcription was performed on about 0.5 to 1 ug of RNA. TCRdb passed the immunoSEQ multiplex PCR reads through MiXCR, listing each CDR3 protein once. The sample gives 150,000 to 200,000 distinct CDR3 sequences, 85% to 95% of which show up once; 0.12% is in the top ten. The TCR comes from a human donor with Susac syndrome. V is TRBV3-1 and J is TRBJ2-3; 9 positions agree with TRBD2. Sequencing used CD4+ T cells from PBMCs. CDR3 DNA sequence: TGTGCCAGCAGCCAAGGCGGCGGGGGGGCAGATACGCAGTATTTT. As protein: CASSQGGGGADTQYF.